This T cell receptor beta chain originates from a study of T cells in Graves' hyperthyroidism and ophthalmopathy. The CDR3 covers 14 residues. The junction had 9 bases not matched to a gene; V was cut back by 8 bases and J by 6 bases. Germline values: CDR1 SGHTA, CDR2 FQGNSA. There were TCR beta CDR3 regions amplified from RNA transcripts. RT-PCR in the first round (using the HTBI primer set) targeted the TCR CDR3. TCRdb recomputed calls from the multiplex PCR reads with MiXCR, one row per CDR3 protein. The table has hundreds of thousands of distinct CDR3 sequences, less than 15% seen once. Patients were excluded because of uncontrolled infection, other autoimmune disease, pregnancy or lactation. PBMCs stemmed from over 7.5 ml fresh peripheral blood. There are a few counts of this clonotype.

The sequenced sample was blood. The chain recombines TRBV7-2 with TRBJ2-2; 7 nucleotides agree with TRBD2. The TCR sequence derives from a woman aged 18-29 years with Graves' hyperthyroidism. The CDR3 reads CASGSGTLAGELFF. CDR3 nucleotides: TGTGCCAGCGGGAGCGGGACCCTGGCCGGGGAGCTGTTTTTT.